This is a list of T cell receptor beta chains from one sample in a study of T cells in Graves' hyperthyroidism and ophthalmopathy. MiXCR, run by TCRdb on the multiplex PCR reads, gives a single entry per CDR3 protein. Of 250,000 to 350,000 distinct CDR3 sequences in the sample, 17% were seen once. The specimen sequenced was blood. Receptor source: a woman aged 55-70 years with Graves' ophthalmopathy. The CDR3 runs from the conserved cysteine through the conserved F or W. The order of the fields is V gene, J gene, D gene, clone size, CDR3 protein, CDR3 DNA. A D gene is named only where the DNA matches it firmly. Only part of the rows carry a size: once, few, many, or a class if the clone is expanded.

V gene: TRBV5-1; J gene: TRBJ2-4; D gene: NA; clone size: many; CDR3 protein: CASSPRGLFLAKNIQYF; CDR3 DNA: TGCGCCAGCAGTCCGCGAGGATTATTTCTCGCCAAAAACATTCAGTACTTC
V gene: TRBV4-3; J gene: TRBJ2-5; D gene: TRBD1; clone size: few; CDR3 protein: CASSQQGQGAETQYF; CDR3 DNA: TGCGCCAGCAGCCAGCAGGGACAGGGGGCAGAGACCCAGTACTTC
V gene: TRBV4-1; J gene: TRBJ2-7; D gene: NA; clone size: few; CDR3 protein: CASSLEQGSPYEQYF; CDR3 DNA: TGCGCCAGCAGCCTCGAGCAGGGTTCTCCGTACGAGCAGTACTTC
V gene: TRBV24-1; J gene: TRBJ2-1; D gene: TRBD1; clone size: few; CDR3 protein: CATQGAQDEQFF; CDR3 DNA: TGTGCCACCCAGGGGGCGCAGGATGAGCAGTTCTTC
V gene: TRBV10-3; J gene: TRBJ2-3; D gene: NA; clone size: NA; CDR3 protein: CAISESTEPDTQYF; CDR3 DNA: TGTGCCATCAGTGAGTCGACCGAGCCAGATACGCAGTATTTT
V gene: TRBV18; J gene: TRBJ1-6; D gene: NA; clone size: NA; CDR3 protein: CASSPNSHYNSPLHF; CDR3 DNA: TGTGCCAGCTCACCTAACTCCCATTATAATTCACCCCTCCACTTT
V gene: TRBV3-1; J gene: TRBJ2-5; D gene: TRBD2; clone size: NA; CDR3 protein: CASSRSPWDSGRVVETQYF; CDR3 DNA: TGTGCCAGCAGCCGCTCCCCGTGGGATAGCGGGAGGGTCGTGGAGACCCAGTACTTC
V gene: TRBV28; J gene: TRBJ1-4; D gene: NA; clone size: NA; CDR3 protein: CASRLGGIYEKLFF; CDR3 DNA: TGTGCCAGCAGACTCGGGGGAATTTATGAAAAACTGTTTTTT
V gene: TRBV15; J gene: TRBJ2-7; D gene: NA; clone size: many; CDR3 protein: CATSRDLPPGYEQYF; CDR3 DNA: TGTGCCACCAGCAGAGATCTCCCCCCGGGTTACGAGCAGTACTTC
V gene: TRBV7-2; J gene: TRBJ2-7; D gene: NA; clone size: many; CDR3 protein: CASGGGVSYEQYF; CDR3 DNA: TGTGCCAGCGGAGGGGGGGTGTCCTACGAGCAGTACTTC
V gene: TRBV9; J gene: TRBJ1-4; D gene: NA; clone size: few; CDR3 protein: CASSGRAGDEKLFF; CDR3 DNA: TGTGCCAGCAGCGGGCGGGCAGGGGATGAAAAACTGTTTTTT
V gene: TRBV2; J gene: TRBJ2-1; D gene: TRBD2; clone size: many; CDR3 protein: CASSAGGEVDNEQFF; CDR3 DNA: TGTGCCAGCAGTGCGGGGGGGGAGGTCGACAATGAGCAGTTCTTC
V gene: TRBV5-1; J gene: TRBJ2-1; D gene: TRBD2; clone size: many; CDR3 protein: CASIPGVLAGEDEQFF; CDR3 DNA: TGCGCCAGCATCCCTGGAGTACTAGCGGGAGAGGATGAGCAGTTCTTC
V gene: TRBV5-1; J gene: TRBJ1-6; D gene: TRBD1; clone size: few; CDR3 protein: CASSLEQGDSPLHF; CDR3 DNA: TGCGCCAGCAGCTTAGAACAGGGGGATTCACCCCTCCACTTT
V gene: TRBV25-1; J gene: TRBJ2-2; D gene: NA; clone size: few; CDR3 protein: CASSGLMGVTGELFF; CDR3 DNA: TGTGCCAGCAGTGGCCTGATGGGAGTCACCGGGGAGCTGTTTTTT
V gene: TRBV20-1; J gene: TRBJ2-3; D gene: TRBD1; clone size: many; CDR3 protein: CSARTWDRADTQYF; CDR3 DNA: TGCAGTGCTAGGACCTGGGACAGGGCAGATACGCAGTATTTT
V gene: TRBV7-2; J gene: TRBJ2-1; D gene: TRBD2; clone size: many; CDR3 protein: CASSLGLAGVHNEQFF; CDR3 DNA: TGTGCCAGCAGCTTAGGACTAGCGGGAGTGCACAATGAGCAGTTCTTC
V gene: TRBV20-1; J gene: TRBJ2-7; D gene: NA; clone size: NA; CDR3 protein: CSARDFGRDIGQYF; CDR3 DNA: TGCAGTGCTAGAGACTTTGGAAGAGACATCGGGCAGTACTTC
V gene: TRBV28; J gene: TRBJ1-2; D gene: NA; clone size: few; CDR3 protein: CASHMGPSGYTF; CDR3 DNA: TGTGCCAGCCATATGGGGCCAAGTGGCTACACCTTC
V gene: TRBV4-3; J gene: TRBJ2-2; D gene: NA; clone size: many; CDR3 protein: CASSQEARSRELFF; CDR3 DNA: TGCGCCAGCAGCCAAGAAGCCAGGTCCCGGGAGCTGTTTTTT
V gene: TRBV2; J gene: TRBJ1-5; D gene: TRBD1; clone size: many; CDR3 protein: CASSDSGTGNYQPQHF; CDR3 DNA: TGTGCCAGCAGTGACTCTGGGACAGGGAATTATCAGCCCCAGCATTTT
V gene: TRBV7-2; J gene: TRBJ2-7; D gene: TRBD1; clone size: many; CDR3 protein: CASSREDRGPGRSSYEQYF; CDR3 DNA: TGTGCCAGCAGCCGCGAAGACAGGGGGCCGGGAAGGTCCTCCTACGAGCAGTACTTC
V gene: TRBV2; J gene: TRBJ2-5; D gene: TRBD2; clone size: many; CDR3 protein: CASTAWASGGATETQYF; CDR3 DNA: TGTGCCAGCACCGCGTGGGCTAGCGGGGGGGCTACGGAGACCCAGTACTTC
V gene: TRBV6-4; J gene: TRBJ1-6; D gene: TRBD1; clone size: few; CDR3 protein: CATTRTGVSPLHF; CDR3 DNA: TGTGCCACTACGAGGACAGGGGTTTCACCCCTCCACTTT
V gene: TRBV11-2; J gene: TRBJ1-2; D gene: TRBD1; clone size: many; CDR3 protein: CASSLDLPGQGMNGYTF; CDR3 DNA: TGTGCCAGCAGCTTAGATCTCCCGGGACAGGGTATGAATGGCTACACCTTC
V gene: TRBV10-3; J gene: TRBJ2-7; D gene: NA; clone size: many; CDR3 protein: CAISETGEQYF; CDR3 DNA: TGTGCCATCAGTGAAACGGGCGAGCAGTACTTC
V gene: TRBV2; J gene: TRBJ2-7; D gene: TRBD2; clone size: many; CDR3 protein: CASSVAGLSSYEQYF; CDR3 DNA: TGTGCCAGCAGTGTTGCGGGACTAAGCTCCTACGAGCAGTACTTC
V gene: TRBV3-1; J gene: TRBJ2-1; D gene: NA; clone size: many; CDR3 protein: CASSHLLREQFF; CDR3 DNA: TGTGCCAGCAGCCACCTATTACGGGAGCAGTTCTTC
V gene: TRBV7-6; J gene: TRBJ1-1; D gene: NA; clone size: many; CDR3 protein: CASSLQGWGTEAFF; CDR3 DNA: TGTGCCAGCAGCTTACAGGGGTGGGGCACTGAAGCTTTCTTT
V gene: TRBV5-1; J gene: TRBJ1-1; D gene: NA; clone size: many; CDR3 protein: CASMIAVNTEAFF; CDR3 DNA: TGCGCCAGCATGATAGCAGTGAACACTGAAGCTTTCTTT
V gene: TRBV18; J gene: TRBJ2-1; D gene: NA; clone size: many; CDR3 protein: CASSPPGYNEQFF; CDR3 DNA: TGTGCCAGCTCACCCCCCGGCTACAATGAGCAGTTCTTC
V gene: TRBV11-3; J gene: TRBJ1-1; D gene: NA; clone size: many; CDR3 protein: CASSLARGFEAFF; CDR3 DNA: TGTGCCAGCAGCTTAGCGAGGGGGTTTGAAGCTTTCTTT
V gene: TRBV4-1; J gene: TRBJ2-1; D gene: TRBD1; clone size: NA; CDR3 protein: CASSHSPGTDNNEQFF; CDR3 DNA: TGCGCCAGCAGCCATTCCCCCGGGACAGATAACAATGAGCAGTTCTTC
V gene: TRBV6-6; J gene: TRBJ1-1; D gene: TRBD1; clone size: many; CDR3 protein: CASSYRGTGENTEAFF; CDR3 DNA: TGTGCCAGCAGTTACAGAGGGACAGGCGAGAACACTGAAGCTTTCTTT
V gene: TRBV7-9; J gene: TRBJ1-4; D gene: NA; clone size: NA; CDR3 protein: CASSWGPRDEKLFF; CDR3 DNA: TGTGCCAGCAGTTGGGGACCCAGGGACGAAAAACTGTTTTTT
V gene: TRBV12-3/TRBV12-4; J gene: TRBJ2-5; D gene: TRBD1; clone size: few; CDR3 protein: CASSSGTVVETQYF; CDR3 DNA: TGTGCCAGCAGTTCCGGGACAGTGGTAGAGACCCAGTACTTC
V gene: TRBV7-2; J gene: TRBJ1-4; D gene: NA; clone size: few; CDR3 protein: CASSLAKGVNEKLFF; CDR3 DNA: TGTGCCAGCAGCTTAGCGAAGGGGGTAAATGAAAAACTGTTTTTT
V gene: TRBV7-2; J gene: TRBJ2-3; D gene: TRBD1; clone size: many; CDR3 protein: CASSPGQGRVPTDTQYF; CDR3 DNA: TGTGCCAGCAGCCCAGGACAGGGGAGGGTGCCCACAGATACGCAGTATTTT
V gene: TRBV9; J gene: TRBJ2-1; D gene: NA; clone size: few; CDR3 protein: CASSMDGTHDNEQFF; CDR3 DNA: TGTGCCAGCAGCATGGACGGGACACATGACAATGAGCAGTTCTTC
V gene: TRBV5-6; J gene: TRBJ2-6; D gene: NA; clone size: NA; CDR3 protein: CASSLLDWQSGANVLTF; CDR3 DNA: TGTGCCAGCAGCTTGTTGGATTGGCAGTCTGGGGCCAACGTCCTGACTTTC
V gene: TRBV20-1; J gene: TRBJ2-7; D gene: NA; clone size: NA; CDR3 protein: CSANWGESLSEQYF; CDR3 DNA: TGCAGTGCTAATTGGGGGGAGTCCCTCTCAGAGCAGTACTTC
V gene: TRBV7-9; J gene: TRBJ1-4; D gene: NA; clone size: NA; CDR3 protein: CASSSWGRGPNEKLFF; CDR3 DNA: TGTGCCAGCAGCTCCTGGGGCAGGGGCCCTAATGAAAAACTGTTTTTT
V gene: TRBV2; J gene: TRBJ2-5; D gene: NA; clone size: NA; CDR3 protein: CASSDQGTYF; CDR3 DNA: TGTGCCAGCAGTGACCAGGGAACGTACTTC
V gene: TRBV5-1; J gene: TRBJ1-1; D gene: NA; clone size: many; CDR3 protein: CASSLDPGQDTEAFF; CDR3 DNA: TGCGCCAGCAGCTTGGACCCAGGGCAAGACACTGAAGCTTTCTTT
V gene: TRBV27; J gene: TRBJ2-1; D gene: NA; clone size: NA; CDR3 protein: CASTQGGFVNEQFF; CDR3 DNA: TGTGCCAGCACTCAGGGCGGGTTTGTCAATGAGCAGTTCTTC
V gene: TRBV10-3; J gene: TRBJ1-2; D gene: NA; clone size: NA; CDR3 protein: CAIQGIVGYGYTF; CDR3 DNA: TGTGCCATCCAGGGTATAGTAGGGTATGGCTACACCTTC
V gene: TRBV28; J gene: TRBJ2-5; D gene: TRBD1; clone size: NA; CDR3 protein: CASRPDRQETQYF; CDR3 DNA: TGTGCCAGCAGGCCGGACAGGCAAGAGACCCAGTACTTC